This passage covers 11 T cell receptor beta chains from one sample sequenced in a study of T cell responses to AZD1222 COVID-19 vaccine. Repertoires were generated with immunoSEQ multiplex PCR, while TCRdb's copy carries only in-frame clones and drops some. This sample has over 95,000 clones, with roughly 90% found just once. The sample consisted of peripheral blood, taken on day 0 of AZD1222 vaccination. The receptors come from an adult in good health.

The chain combines TRBV7-2 with TRBJ1-4; D gene ambiguous. Germline values: CDR1 SGHTA, CDR2 FQGNSA. There are 15 residues in the CDR3. The germline V and J ends were trimmed by 4 bases and 0 bases, with 9 bases remaining between them. CDR3 amino acids: CASSSQKATNEKLFF. The CDR3, as DNA: TGTGCCAGCAGCTCCCAGAAGGCAACTAATGAAAAACTGTTTTTT.

The chain combines TRBV9 with TRBJ1-2, with D hard to call. Trimming removed 6 bases at V and 6 bases at J, with 21 bases between. The CDR3 consists of 15 residues. CDR1 is SGDLS and CDR2 is YYNGEE in the germline V gene. CDR3 in DNA: TGTGCCAGCACCCGAGGCGGGCTCCAGTTCGATGGCTACACCTTC. This sequence encodes CASTRGGLQFDGYTF.

V usage is TRBV6-4 and J usage is TRBJ1-4; TRBD1 agrees at 7 bases. The J segment lost 6 bases and the V segment lost 6 bases, leaving 4 bases of the junction unmatched. The CDR3 has 13 residues. CDR1 is MRHNA and CDR2 is SNTAGT in the germline V gene. CDR3 DNA: TGTGCCAGCAGCCGGGACAGAGATGAAAAACTGTTTTTT. It specifies CASSRDRDEKLFF.

V usage is TRBV5-4 and J usage is TRBJ2-2; D perhaps matches TRBD2 (5 bases). The germline V and J ends were trimmed by 0 bases and 5 bases, with 14 bases remaining between them. The germline CDR1 and CDR2 sequences are SGHNT and YYREEE (reference sequence). The CDR3 sequence is 16 residues long. CDR3 amino acids: CASSLAVRSGTGELFF. The CDR3 region has the DNA TGTGCCAGCAGCTTGGCAGTCAGGTCGGGGACCGGGGAGCTGTTTTTT.

The chain recombines TRBV11-2 with TRBJ2-7; D not resolved. The CDR3 consists of 11 residues. V dropped 5 bases and J dropped 1 base, with 3 bases sitting between them. Germline V CDR1 and CDR2: SGHAT, FQNNGV. The CDR3 sequence: CASSESYEQYF. DNA for the CDR3: TGTGCCAGCAGCGAATCCTACGAGCAGTACTTC.

The chain links TRBV5-1 to TRBJ1-2; the match to TRBD1 covers 8 bases. This CDR3 is 14 amino acids long. The V and J ends lost 4 bases and 8 bases, in that order; junction bases with no gene match: 10. The germline V gene encodes CDR1 SGHRS and CDR2 YFSETQ. The CDR3, as DNA: TGCGCCAGCAGCCAGGAGGGCAGGGGGCTAGGCTACACCTTC. Translating it yields CASSQEGRGLGYTF. The variable domain in full, with the rest retrieved from reference TRBV5-1 and TRBJ1-2, is KAGVTQTPRYLIKTRGQQVTLSCSPISGHRSVSWYQQTPGQGLQFLFEYFSETQRNKGNFPGRFSGRQFSNSRSEMNVSTLELGDSALYLCASSQEGRGLGYTFGSGTRLTVV.

J is TRBJ2-5 and V is TRBV6-5, with D perhaps matching TRBD1 or TRBD2 (5 bases each). V lost 2 bases to trimming and J lost 3 bases, with 13 bases between them. This CDR3 spans 15 amino acids. CDR1 MNHEY and CDR2 SVGAGI come from the germline V gene. The CDR3 sequence: CASSYGTVSKETQYF. CDR3 coding DNA: TGTGCCAGCAGTTACGGGACGGTTAGTAAAGAGACCCAGTACTTC.

The V and J genes are TRBV5-5 and TRBJ1-4, with no clear D. There are 13 residues in the CDR3. CDR1 and CDR2 (germline): SGHKS, YYEKEE (reference sequence). With 0 bases removed from V and 7 bases from J, the gap between germline ends came to 7 bases. In DNA, the CDR3 is TGTGCCAGCAGCTTGGCAGTCAGTGAAAAACTGTTTTTT. Translated: CASSLAVSEKLFF.

The rearrangement links TRBV28 to TRBJ1-6, with D perhaps matching TRBD1 (5 bases). Germline V gene data show CDR1 as MDHEN and CDR2 as SYDVKM. CDR3 length: 15 amino acids. The V end was cut by 7 bases, the J end by 10 bases, with 20 bases between. CDR3 DNA sequence: TGTGCCAGCACCCCGGCGTGGGGGACCGGCTCACCCCTCCACTTT. Its translation: CASTPAWGTGSPLHF.

This chain uses TRBV6-5 with TRBJ2-7, with 8 positions matching TRBD1. CDR1 is MNHEY, CDR2 SVGAGI, per germline. CDR3 size: 15 residues. J gave up 1 base and V 6 bases, and 8 bases lay outside the gene matches. The chain's CDR3 is CASRPDRGASYEQYF. DNA for the CDR3: TGTGCCAGCAGACCTGACAGGGGAGCTTCCTACGAGCAGTACTTC.

This clone occurred once. The V and J genes are TRBV7-2 and TRBJ2-7, with 8 bases matching TRBD1. Germline V CDR1 and CDR2: SGHTA, FQGNSA. V trimming: 4 bases; J trimming: 7 bases; junction bases outside the gene matches: 6. This CDR3 is built from 13 residues. The CDR3 bases are TGTGCCAGCAGCTCCAGACAGGGGAATGAGCAGTACTTC. Amino acids: CASSSRQGNEQYF.